These T cell receptor beta chains were read from a single sample in a study of blood T cell repertoires in COVID-19. TCRdb's table, derived via immunoSEQ multiplex PCR, lists solely in-frame clones and lacks some. Of a few hundred thousand clones listed, around 85% are singletons. Sequences were obtained from PBMCs or T cells enriched from blood (not recorded which). All receptors derive from a man in his forties or fifties who had recovered from COVID-19. Each CDR3 is given with its conserved first and last residue. A D gene is named only where the DNA matches it firmly. Clone size is shown for a subset of rows, as once, few, many or a class of expanded clone.

clone size	V gene	D gene	J gene	CDR3 length	CDR3 DNA	CDR3 protein
.	TRBV9	.	TRBJ1-3	14	TGTGCCAGCAACGAGCAGGGGCTGGGAAACACCATATATTTT	CASNEQGLGNTIYF
.	TRBV12-5	.	TRBJ2-3	15	TGTGCTAGTGGTTTGGTACTACATTTAATAGATACGCAGTATTTT	CASGLVLHLIDTQYF
.	TRBV11-2	.	TRBJ2-7	13	TGTGCCAGCAGTTACGGTGGCGGCTACGAGCAGTACTTC	CASSYGGGYEQYF
.	TRBV28	TRBD1	TRBJ1-5	15	TGTGCCAGCAGGCAAACAGGGGGTGGCAATCAGCCCCAGCATTTT	CASRQTGGGNQPQHF
.	TRBV2	.	TRBJ1-4	15	TGTGCCAGCAGTGAATCGGGAGGGAGGAGTGAAAAACTGTTTTTT	CASSESGGRSEKLFF
.	TRBV3-1/TRBV3-2	.	TRBJ1-5	15	TGTGCCAGCAGCCAAGCCAGAGAAGCAGGGAAGCCCCAGCATTTT	CASSQAREAGKPQHF
.	TRBV2	TRBD2	TRBJ2-1	18	TGTGCCAGCAGTCTGGGACTAGCGGGAGTAACGTCCTACAATGAGCAGTTCTTC	CASSLGLAGVTSYNEQFF
.	TRBV15	TRBD1	TRBJ2-5	16	TGTGCCACCAGCAGAGACGAGACAGGGAGTCAAGAGACCCAGTACTTC	CATSRDETGSQETQYF
.	TRBV19	TRBD1	TRBJ2-7	14	TGTGCCAGTAGAGATCCCGGGACAGGGACCGAGCAGTACTTC	CASRDPGTGTEQYF
.	TRBV30	TRBD2	TRBJ2-2	15	TGTGCCTGGAGAGCAACGGGAGGCTGGACCGGGGAGCTGTTTTTT	CAWRATGGWTGELFF
.	TRBV5-1	TRBD2	TRBJ2-1	18	TGCGCCAGCAGCTTGGGACTAGCGGGAGGGTGGGTCTACAATGAGCAGTTCTTC	CASSLGLAGGWVYNEQFF
few	TRBV10-3	TRBD2	TRBJ2-7	12	TGTGCCATCAGTTTAGCGGGAGCGGAGCAGTACTTC	CAISLAGAEQYF
.	TRBV19	.	TRBJ1-1	12	TGTGCCAGTAGTAGAAGGACAGAGCAAGCTTTCTTT	CASSRRTEQAFF
few	TRBV23-1	.	TRBJ2-7	17	TGCGCCAGCAGTCATTCGTGTTGGGGACTGAGCTCCTACGAGCAGTACTTC	CASSHSCWGLSSYEQYF
.	TRBV29-1	TRBD2	TRBJ2-1	17	TGCAGCGTTGAGGTCCCGGGACTAGCGGGAGGTTACAATGAGCAGTTCTTC	CSVEVPGLAGGYNEQFF
.	TRBV15	.	TRBJ2-3	13	TGTGCCACCAGCCCAGCGAGCACAGATACGCAGTATTTT	CATSPASTDTQYF
.	TRBV6-5	.	TRBJ1-2	13	TGTGCCAGCAGTTACGTCGGGGGAGGTGGCTACACCTTC	CASSYVGGGGYTF
.	TRBV9	.	TRBJ2-7	15	TGTGCCAGCAGCGTAGCCGCGGGGAACACCTACGAGCAGTACTTC	CASSVAAGNTYEQYF
.	TRBV9	.	TRBJ2-7	15	TGTGCCAGCAGCGTAGGAGGCGACCCAAGCTACGAGCAGTACTTC	CASSVGGDPSYEQYF
.	TRBV5-4	.	TRBJ2-3	14	TGTGCCAGCAGGCTCGGACAGTCCACAGATACGCAGTATTTT	CASRLGQSTDTQYF
.	TRBV7-2	.	TRBJ2-7	14	TGTGCCAGCAGCCCAACCGGTAACTCCCGCGAGCAGTACTTC	CASSPTGNSREQYF
.	TRBV30	.	TRBJ1-2	14	TGTGCCTGGAGTGTAAGTTCGAGAATCTATGGCTACACCTTC	CAWSVSSRIYGYTF
.	TRBV9	.	TRBJ2-1	14	TGTGCCAGCAGCGTAGTAGGAGGGATCTCACCAGGATTCTTC	CASSVVGGISPGFF
.	TRBV4-1	.	TRBJ1-3	16	TGCGCCAGCAGCCAAGTGCAGGGGTACTCTGGAAACACCATATATTTT	CASSQVQGYSGNTIYF
.	TRBV5-4	.	TRBJ1-6	17	TGTGCCAGCAGCTTGGCAGGCGGCGGCGAGGGAAATTCACCCCTCCACTTT	CASSLAGGGEGNSPLHF
.	TRBV9	.	TRBJ1-2	14	TGTGCCAGCAGCGTAGGAGGAGGTCGCTATGGCTACACCTTC	CASSVGGGRYGYTF
.	TRBV5-4	.	TRBJ2-7	14	TGTGCCAGCAGCCAACAGGGCGTCGCATACGAGCAGTACTTC	CASSQQGVAYEQYF
few	TRBV5-6	TRBD1	TRBJ1-5	12	TGTGCCAGCAGCTTACAGGGGGCGCCCCAGCATTTT	CASSLQGAPQHF
.	TRBV2	.	TRBJ1-4	13	TGTGCCAGCAAGGGACAAGGGGGTGAAAAACTGTTTTTT	CASKGQGGEKLFF
.	TRBV19	.	TRBJ1-1	14	TGTGCCAGTAGTTTGGGGCAGGGGAACACTGAAGCTTTCTTT	CASSLGQGNTEAFF
.	TRBV15	TRBD1	TRBJ1-2	15	TGTGCCACCAGCAGAGAGGACAGGGTCACAAGAGGCTACACCTTC	CATSREDRVTRGYTF
.	TRBV7-8	TRBD2	TRBJ2-7	18	TGTGCCAGCAGCCTAGCGCCTAGCGGGAGAATGGTGGGATACGAGCAGTACTTC	CASSLAPSGRMVGYEQYF
few	TRBV21-1	.	TRBJ2-7	18	TGTGCCAGCAGCAAAGTAGCCCCCCCTGACAGTGCGGACTACGAGCAGTACTTC	CASSKVAPPDSADYEQYF
.	TRBV9	.	TRBJ2-1	14	TGTGCCAGCAGCGTAGGCGGGAATGGCAATGAGCAGTTCTTC	CASSVGGNGNEQFF
.	TRBV25-1	.	TRBJ1-1	13	TGTGCCAGCATCTCTGTTTCGAACACTGAAGCTTTCTTT	CASISVSNTEAFF
.	TRBV12-3/TRBV12-4	.	TRBJ1-1	13	TGTGCCAGCAGTTTTAGAATCGACACTGAAGCTTTCTTT	CASSFRIDTEAFF
once	TRBV3-1/TRBV3-2	.	TRBJ1-2	15	TGTGCCAGCAGCCATCTAGACGGCAGGGAGGGTGGCTACACCTTC	CASSHLDGREGGYTF
.	TRBV6-4	.	TRBJ2-2	16	TGTGCCAGCAGTGTGGCAGCGCACGCGAACACCGGGGAGCTGTTTTTT	CASSVAAHANTGELFF
.	TRBV19	TRBD1	TRBJ2-7	15	TGTGCCAGTAGTCCACGCGCCAACAGGGGTGCCGAGCAGTACTTC	CASSPRANRGAEQYF
.	TRBV6-1	TRBD1	TRBJ1-5	16	TGTGCCAGCAGTGTCTCCCGGGACAGGGGCAATCAGCCCCAGCATTTT	CASSVSRDRGNQPQHF
.	TRBV29-1	.	TRBJ1-1	13	TGCAGCGGACAGGAGTACATGAACACTGAAGCTTTCTTT	CSGQEYMNTEAFF
.	TRBV29-1	TRBD1	TRBJ1-2	13	TGCAGCGTTGAAGACGAGGACAGGCATGGCTACACCTTC	CSVEDEDRHGYTF
.	TRBV5-6	.	TRBJ2-7	13	TGTGCCAGCAGCTTGGGCCCAGGGTACGAGCAGTACTTC	CASSLGPGYEQYF
.	TRBV9	TRBD1	TRBJ1-1	13	TGTGCCAGCAGCGGCCGGGACAGTAATGACGCTTTCTTT	CASSGRDSNDAFF
few	TRBV7-8	.	TRBJ1-5	16	TGTGCCAGCAGCTTAGGCAGGGGATTTACCAATCAGCCCCAGCATTTT	CASSLGRGFTNQPQHF
.	TRBV5-1	TRBD2	TRBJ2-5	14	TGCGCCAGCAGCTCAGCGGGACCCCAAGAGACCCAGTACTTC	CASSSAGPQETQYF
.	TRBV24-1	TRBD2	TRBJ2-3	14	TGTGCCACCAGTGAACATAGCGGGACAGATACGCAGTATTTT	CATSEHSGTDTQYF
.	TRBV11-2	TRBD2	TRBJ2-1	17	TGTGCCAGCAGCTTAGGAGTCAGCAGCGGGAGGTACAATGAGCAGTTCTTC	CASSLGVSSGRYNEQFF
.	TRBV18	TRBD2	TRBJ2-7	18	TGTGCCAGCTCGCCTCGGACATCAGCGGGAACACCCTCGCACGAGCAGTACTTC	CASSPRTSAGTPSHEQYF
once	TRBV7-2	TRBD1	TRBJ2-7	13	TGTGCCAGCAGCGGAGGACAGGACTACGAGCAGTACTTC	CASSGGQDYEQYF